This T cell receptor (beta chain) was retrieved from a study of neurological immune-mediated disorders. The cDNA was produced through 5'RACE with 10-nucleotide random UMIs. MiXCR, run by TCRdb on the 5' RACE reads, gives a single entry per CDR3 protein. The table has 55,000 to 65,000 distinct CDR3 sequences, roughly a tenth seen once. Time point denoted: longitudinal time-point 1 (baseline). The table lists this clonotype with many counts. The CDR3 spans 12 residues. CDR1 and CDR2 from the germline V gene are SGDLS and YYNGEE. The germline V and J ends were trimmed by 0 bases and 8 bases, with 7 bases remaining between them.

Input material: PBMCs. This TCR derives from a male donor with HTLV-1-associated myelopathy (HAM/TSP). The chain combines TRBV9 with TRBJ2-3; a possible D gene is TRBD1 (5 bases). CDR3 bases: TGTGCCAGCAGCGTAGAAAGGGGTACGCAGTATTTT. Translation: CASSVERGTQYF.